The 8 T cell receptor beta chains in this list originate from one sample, sequenced in a study of blood T cell repertoires in COVID-19. Measured with immunoSEQ multiplex PCR; TCRdb has only the in-frame clones, and not every one. The table lists 110,000 or so clones, about nine tenths of them singletons, with around 4.5% in the top ten. The sequencing sample was made of peripheral blood. The receptors were sampled from a woman between 45 and 60 years old with acute or convalescent COVID-19.

The chain is built from TRBV5-6 and TRBJ1-5; 11 bases line up with TRBD1. The germline V gene encodes CDR1 SGHDT and CDR2 YYEEEE. With 0 bases clipped from V and 4 bases from J, the junction kept 6 bases outside the gene matches. The CDR3 sequence is 17 residues long. The CDR3 DNA sequence: TGTGCCAGCAGCTTGGGGCCGGGACAGGGGGTAAATCAGCCCCAGCATTTT. Its translation: CASSLGPGQGVNQPQHF.

The chain has TRBV3-1 (or the pseudogene TRBV3-2) and TRBJ1-1; 7 bases map to TRBD1. Trimming cost V 7 bases and J 0 bases; bases outside gene matches: 5. This CDR3 spans 14 amino acids. Germline assignment: CDR1 LGHDT and CDR2 YNNKEL (reference sequence). CDR3 protein: CASTPRGMNTEAFF. In nucleotides, the CDR3 is TGTGCCAGCACACCCAGGGGGATGAACACTGAAGCTTTCTTT.

The chain has TRBV5-6 and TRBJ1-5; 7 bases align to TRBD1. This CDR3 comprises 15 residues. Germline CDR1 SGHDT, CDR2 YYEEEE. With V trimmed by 2 bases and J by 2 bases, 4 bases remained unmatched. CDR3 sequence: CASSFGDSRNQPQHF. The CDR3 DNA reads as TGTGCCAGCAGCTTTGGGGACAGCCGCAATCAGCCCCAGCATTTT.

The chain combines TRBV18 with TRBJ2-5; maybe TRBD2 (6 bases). The germline CDR1 and CDR2 sequences are KGHSH and LQKENI. The V gene lost 2 bases and the J gene lost 5 bases, with 18 bases spanning the gap. The CDR3 spans 16 residues. The DNA of the CDR3 is TGTGCCAGCTCACCAGGGACGGTAGGGACTCGGGAGACCCAGTACTTC. Its protein product is CASSPGTVGTRETQYF.

The rearrangement joins TRBV29-1 to TRBJ1-2; the D gene is possibly TRBD1 (5 bases). Trimming cost V 4 bases and J 4 bases, with 13 bases left between them. Germline lookup yields CDR1 SQVTM and CDR2 ANQGSEA. The CDR3 totals 13 residues. The CDR3 region has the DNA TGCAGCGTTGCGAGTAGGGGAGGCTATGGCTACACCTTC. It specifies CSVASRGGYGYTF.

The chain joins TRBV4-3 to TRBJ1-2; D may be TRBD1 (6 bases). The CDR3 is made up of 12 amino acids. The germline V and J ends were trimmed by 2 bases and 14 bases, with 15 bases remaining between them. Germline CDR1 LGHNA, CDR2 YSLEER. The CDR3: CASSQSGRGETF. The CDR3 coding sequence is TGCGCCAGCAGCCAATCGGGGAGGGGGGAGACCTTC.

The genes are TRBV15 and TRBJ2-7, with TRBD2 identical over 9 bases. The CDR3 totals 15 residues. Germline CDR1 is LNHNV and CDR2 is YYDKDF (reference sequence). Germline trimming cut 5 bases from V and 5 bases from J; bases unmatched to any gene: 10. The CDR3 is CATSARLAAVDEQYF. In DNA, the CDR3 is TGTGCCACCAGCGCACGACTAGCGGCAGTTGACGAGCAGTACTTC.

The chain is built from TRBV7-9 and TRBJ2-7; the D is unclear. Trimming took off 3 bases at V and 5 bases at J, with 5 bases between the two ends. This CDR3 has 11 residues. Germline lookup yields CDR1 SEHNR and CDR2 FQNEAQ (reference sequence). The CDR3 DNA follows: TGTGCCAGCAGCTTTCGAGACGAGCAGTACTTC. It translates to CASSFRDEQYF.